This TCR beta chain was sequenced during a study of OX40 agonist ivuxolimab in advanced cancers. Study context: With ivuxolimab, an agonistic anti-OX40 (CD134) antibody, patients were treated. Partial responses were recorded for three patients, including one with hepatocellular carcinoma and two with cutaneous melanoma.

Generated by immunoSEQ multiplex PCR, the TCRdb table keeps only in-frame clones and is missing some. The sample lists 25,000 to 35,000 clones, roughly 80% occurring once. About this clone itself: The antigen is unknown.

The CDR3 spans 12 residues. V lost 5 bases to trimming and J lost 6 bases, with 8 bases between them. The germline CDR1 and CDR2 sequences are MNHEY and SMNVEV (reference sequence). On cycle 4 day 1 and cycle 7 day 1, as well as at baseline, blood was sampled. Study-wide results and caveats: Nonresponders, in some cases, also had low normalized T-cell clonal expansion.

The V and J genes are TRBV27 and TRBJ2-1, with unresolved D. The clonotype was recovered from an adult with an advanced solid tumor such as melanoma, head and neck, liver or kidney cancer. The sequenced sample was CD4+ or CD8+ T cells sorted from blood, obtained in a trial of the OX40 agonist ivuxolimab. The CDR3 loop reads CASSLGPNEQFF. In nucleotides, the CDR3 is TGTGCCAGCAGTCTCGGACCCAATGAGCAGTTCTTC.